This T cell receptor (beta chain) was obtained from a study of T cell responses to AZD1222 COVID-19 vaccine listed by TCRdb under 2021. Notes on the research overall: AZD1222 recipients given second doses at about 4 weeks or at about 12 weeks were pooled, since spike-specific TCR depth and breadth were not found to differ between the two schedules. A total of approximately 240 trial participants underwent TCR sequencing, of whom some 210 received two doses of AZD1222 and about 25 received two doses of the MenACWY control vaccine. Enrollment into the trials was organized by age into subgroups of 18-55, 56-69 and 70-plus years, and those subgroups contained approximately 160, 26 and 62 TCR-sequenced participants, respectively.

The CDR3 spans 16 residues, from the cysteine through the phenylalanine. The only DNA kept is the CDR3, 48 bases in frame from the first base. The germline V gene yields SGHRS for CDR1 and YFSETQ for CDR2. V is trimmed back by 1 base and J by 7 bases, and the junction contains 6 bases that no gene match accounts for. The CDR3 regions of human TCRbeta chains were subjected to immunosequencing. The authors' pipeline ran thus. Repertoire TCRs were matched against a reference library of SARS-CoV-2-specific TCRs generated with the MIRA antigen-specificity platform. Breadth meant the fraction of unique TCRs that were SARS-CoV-2-associated, whereas depth meant the fraction of total T cells that were SARS-CoV-2-associated. Using the MIRA data, each spike-specific TCR was mapped to the spike region that the TCR reacts to and placed in a CD4 or CD8 class. Log10-transformed breadth and depth values were compared by one-way ANOVA with Sidak's multiple comparisons tests. This is the immuneACCESS table as TCRdb keeps it, with only in-frame sequences that have V and J called. A part of the clones is gone; compared with another copy, unresolved V genes explain less than half, and the rest is unexplained. That table gives V, J and clone size, and the DNA gave D and trimming. Counted in this sample were 100,000 to 120,000 clones; nearly 90% of them appeared once. 3.2% of the sample goes to the ten largest clones.

Explained via the paper, the time point label denotes: baseline before first vaccination. Samples from vaccinated people were obtained from the UK trials COV001 and COV002, which included a single-blind randomized controlled phase 2/3 trial of AZD1222 (ChAdOx1 nCoV-19) in healthy adults. For TCRbeta chain sequencing, PBMC samples from trial participants were taken at day 0 and at day 28 after the second dose. Overall results and qualifications from the work: After two AZD1222 doses, spike-specific TCR breadth and depth were significantly higher than at day 0 and than in MenACWY recipients. Only five to seven AZD1222 recipients were SARS-CoV-2 seropositive at baseline, limiting conclusions about previously exposed vaccinees. Most participants were white British and females outnumbered males, and the authors suggested that clonal diversity may have been underestimated. Because no day 14 peak-response samples were available, repertoires were characterized only after the peak T cell response. In the small 56-69-year group, the increase in depth fell short of significance, most likely because of low power. Reportedly, almost half of the unique spike-specific TCRs recognized epitopes lying outside the regions that are mutated in the B.1.351 and B.1.1.7 variants. CD4 TCRs associated with the vaccine covered the entire spike protein, and the dominant responses were in regions 160-218 and 743-854.

With respect to this clone: It lacks a known antigen. Nothing much larger sits one base from this clone, and base qualities are not available.

The sequence derives from an adult in good health. Recombination joined TRBV5-1 with TRBJ2-2; 11 bases in the junction line up with TRBD2. The sample in question was peripheral blood, obtained on day 0 of AZD1222 vaccination. The nucleotides are TGCGCCAGCAGCTTGTTAGCGGGAGGGGCTGTCGGGGAGCTGTTTTTT. It encodes CASSLLAGGAVGELFF.